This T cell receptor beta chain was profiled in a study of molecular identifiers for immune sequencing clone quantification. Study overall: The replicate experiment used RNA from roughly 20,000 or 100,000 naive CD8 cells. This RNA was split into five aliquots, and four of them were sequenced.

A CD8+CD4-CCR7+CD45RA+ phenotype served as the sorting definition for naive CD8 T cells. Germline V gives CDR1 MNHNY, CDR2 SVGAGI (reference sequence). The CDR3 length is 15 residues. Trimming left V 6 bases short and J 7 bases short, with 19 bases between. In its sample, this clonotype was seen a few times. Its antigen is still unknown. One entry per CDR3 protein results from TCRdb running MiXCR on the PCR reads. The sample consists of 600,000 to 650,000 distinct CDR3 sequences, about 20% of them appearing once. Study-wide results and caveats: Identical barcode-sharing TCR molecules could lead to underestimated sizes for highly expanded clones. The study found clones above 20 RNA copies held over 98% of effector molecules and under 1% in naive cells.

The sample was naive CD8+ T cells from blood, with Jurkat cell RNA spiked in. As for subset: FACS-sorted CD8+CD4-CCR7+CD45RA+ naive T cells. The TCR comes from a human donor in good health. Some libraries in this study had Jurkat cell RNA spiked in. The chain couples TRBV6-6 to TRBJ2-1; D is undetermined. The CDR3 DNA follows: TGTGCCAGCAGCAGTCAAGAATTAATTTGGAATGAGCAGTTCTTC. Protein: CASSSQELIWNEQFF.